Included here is one T cell receptor (beta chain) sequence, with context. Original data processing: Reference gene primer amplification in the assay estimated nucleated cell counts. The data were produced by immunoSEQ multiplex PCR, yet TCRdb's version contains in-frame clones alone and is incomplete. The DNA was the basis for D and trimming; V, J and clone size are from that table. The sample lists about 77,000 clones, more than 80% occurring once. This sample was included in a study of blood T cell repertoires in COVID-19. Study details: The United States, Italy and Spain provided the acute and convalescent COVID-19 samples.

Trimming stripped 3 bases from V and 9 bases from J, with 12 bases between. Germline CDR1 and CDR2: LGHNT and FRNRAP. The CDR3 loop spans 13 amino acids. Sequenced sample: peripheral blood. This clonotype originated in a woman aged 70-85 years with acute or convalescent COVID-19. The V call is TRBV12-5, the J call TRBJ2-1; tentatively, D is TRBD1 (6 bases). The CDR3 bases are TGTGCTAGTGGTTTTAGGACAGATGGTGAGCAGTTCTTC. Its protein is CASGFRTDGEQFF.